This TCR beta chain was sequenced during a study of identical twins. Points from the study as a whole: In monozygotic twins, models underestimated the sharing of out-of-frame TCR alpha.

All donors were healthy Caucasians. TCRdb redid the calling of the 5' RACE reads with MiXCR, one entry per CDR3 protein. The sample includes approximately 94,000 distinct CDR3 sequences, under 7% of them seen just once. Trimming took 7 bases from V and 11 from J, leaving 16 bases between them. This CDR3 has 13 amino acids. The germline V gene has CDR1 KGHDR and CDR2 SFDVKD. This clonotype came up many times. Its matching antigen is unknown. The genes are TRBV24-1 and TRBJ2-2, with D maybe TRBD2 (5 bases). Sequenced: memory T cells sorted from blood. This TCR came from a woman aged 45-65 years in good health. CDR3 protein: CATRETAPGELFF. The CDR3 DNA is TGTGCCACCAGGGAAACAGCCCCGGGAGAGCTGTTTTTT.